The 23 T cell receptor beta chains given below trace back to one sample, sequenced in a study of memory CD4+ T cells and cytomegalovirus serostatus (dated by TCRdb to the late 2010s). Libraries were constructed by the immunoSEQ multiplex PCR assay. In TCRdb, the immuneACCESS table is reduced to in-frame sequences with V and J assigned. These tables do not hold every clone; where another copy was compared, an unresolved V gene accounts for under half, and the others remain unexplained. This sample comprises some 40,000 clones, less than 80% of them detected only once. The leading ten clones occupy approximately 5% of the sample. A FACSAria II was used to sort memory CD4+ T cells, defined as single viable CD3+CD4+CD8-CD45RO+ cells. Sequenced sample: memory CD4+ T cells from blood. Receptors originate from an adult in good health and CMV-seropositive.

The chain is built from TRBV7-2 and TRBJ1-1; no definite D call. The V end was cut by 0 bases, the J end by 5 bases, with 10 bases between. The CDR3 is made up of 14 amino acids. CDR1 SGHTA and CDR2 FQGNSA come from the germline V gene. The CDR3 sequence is CASSLAMGGTEAFF. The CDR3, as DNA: TGTGCCAGCAGCTTAGCGATGGGCGGAACTGAAGCTTTCTTT.

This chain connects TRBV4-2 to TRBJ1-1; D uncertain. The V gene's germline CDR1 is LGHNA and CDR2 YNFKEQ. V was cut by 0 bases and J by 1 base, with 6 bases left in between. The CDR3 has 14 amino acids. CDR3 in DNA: TGTGCCAGCAGCCAAGATAGTAAGAACACTGAAGCTTTCTTT. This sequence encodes CASSQDSKNTEAFF.

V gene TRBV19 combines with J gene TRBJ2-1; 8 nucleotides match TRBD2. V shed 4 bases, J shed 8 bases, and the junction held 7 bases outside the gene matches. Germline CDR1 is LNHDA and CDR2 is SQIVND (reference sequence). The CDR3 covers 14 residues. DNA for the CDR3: TGTGCCAGTAGTAAGGCGGGAGCGGGGGATGAGCAGTTCTTC. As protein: CASSKAGAGDEQFF.

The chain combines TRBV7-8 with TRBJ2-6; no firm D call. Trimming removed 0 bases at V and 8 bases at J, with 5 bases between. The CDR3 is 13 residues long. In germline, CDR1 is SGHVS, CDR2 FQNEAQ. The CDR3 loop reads CASSLAGTNVLTF. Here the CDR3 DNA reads TGTGCCAGCAGCTTAGCAGGGACCAACGTCCTGACTTTC. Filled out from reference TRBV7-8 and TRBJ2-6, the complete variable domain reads GAGVSQSPRYKVAKRGQDVALRCDPISGHVSLFWYQQALGQGPEFLTYFQNEAQLDKSGLPSDRFFAERPEGSVSTLKIQRTQQEDSAVYLCASSLAGTNVLTFGAGSRLTVL.

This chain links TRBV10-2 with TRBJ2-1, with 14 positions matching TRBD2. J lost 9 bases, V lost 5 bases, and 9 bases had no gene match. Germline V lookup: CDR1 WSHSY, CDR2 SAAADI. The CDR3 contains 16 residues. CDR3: CASSPPGLAGDTEQFF. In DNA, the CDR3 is TGCGCCAGCAGTCCACCGGGACTAGCGGGGGACACTGAGCAGTTCTTC.

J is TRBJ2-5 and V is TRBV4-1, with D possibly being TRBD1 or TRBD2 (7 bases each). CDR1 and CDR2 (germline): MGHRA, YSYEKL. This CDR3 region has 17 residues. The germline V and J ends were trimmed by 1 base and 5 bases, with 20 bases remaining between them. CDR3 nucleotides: TGCGCCAGCAGCCAAGTTGGGAGGGCAGGGGGAGGTGAGACCCAGTACTTC. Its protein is CASSQVGRAGGGETQYF.

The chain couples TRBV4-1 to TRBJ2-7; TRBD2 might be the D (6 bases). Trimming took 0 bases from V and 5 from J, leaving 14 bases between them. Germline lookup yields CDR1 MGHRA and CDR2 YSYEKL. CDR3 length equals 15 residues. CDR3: CASSQDGTPPNEQYF. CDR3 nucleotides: TGCGCCAGCAGCCAAGACGGGACTCCTCCGAACGAGCAGTACTTC.

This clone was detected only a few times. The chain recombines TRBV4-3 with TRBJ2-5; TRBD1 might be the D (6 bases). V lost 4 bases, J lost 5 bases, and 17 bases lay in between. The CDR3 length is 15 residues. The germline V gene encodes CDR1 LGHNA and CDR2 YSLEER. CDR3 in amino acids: CASSLNRAPGETQYF. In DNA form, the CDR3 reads TGCGCCAGCAGCCTGAACAGGGCGCCAGGGGAGACCCAGTACTTC.

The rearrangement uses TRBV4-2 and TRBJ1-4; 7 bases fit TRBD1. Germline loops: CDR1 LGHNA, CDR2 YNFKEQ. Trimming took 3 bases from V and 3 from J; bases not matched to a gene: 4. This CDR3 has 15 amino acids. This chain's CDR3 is CASSQTGFPNEKLFF. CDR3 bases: TGTGCCAGCAGCCAGACAGGGTTCCCTAATGAAAAACTGTTTTTT.

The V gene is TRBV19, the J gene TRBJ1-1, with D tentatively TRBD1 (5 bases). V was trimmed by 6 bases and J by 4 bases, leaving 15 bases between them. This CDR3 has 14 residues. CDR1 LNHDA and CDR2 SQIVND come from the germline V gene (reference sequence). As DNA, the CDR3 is TGTGCCAGTAGACTGGGGCAAGGGTTCACTGAAGCTTTCTTT. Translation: CASRLGQGFTEAFF.

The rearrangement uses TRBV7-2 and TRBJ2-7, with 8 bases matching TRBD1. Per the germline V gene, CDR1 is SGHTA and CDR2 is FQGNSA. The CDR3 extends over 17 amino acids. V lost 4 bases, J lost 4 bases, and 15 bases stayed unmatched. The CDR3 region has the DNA TGTGCCAGCAGCTACACAGGGGGAAGTATTAAAATGTACGAGCAGTACTTC. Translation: CASSYTGGSIKMYEQYF.

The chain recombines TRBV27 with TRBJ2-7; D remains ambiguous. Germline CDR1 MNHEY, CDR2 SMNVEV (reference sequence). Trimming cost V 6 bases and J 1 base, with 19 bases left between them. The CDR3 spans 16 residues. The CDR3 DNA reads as TGTGCCAGCAGCTTAAAGTCGGGCTGGACGTCCTACGAGCAGTACTTC. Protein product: CASSLKSGWTSYEQYF.

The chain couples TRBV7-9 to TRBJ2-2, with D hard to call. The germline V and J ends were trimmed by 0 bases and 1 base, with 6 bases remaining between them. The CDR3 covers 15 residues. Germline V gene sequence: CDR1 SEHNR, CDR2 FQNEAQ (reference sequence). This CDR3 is CASSLAVVNTGELFF. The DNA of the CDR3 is TGTGCCAGCAGCTTAGCGGTGGTGAACACCGGGGAGCTGTTTTTT.

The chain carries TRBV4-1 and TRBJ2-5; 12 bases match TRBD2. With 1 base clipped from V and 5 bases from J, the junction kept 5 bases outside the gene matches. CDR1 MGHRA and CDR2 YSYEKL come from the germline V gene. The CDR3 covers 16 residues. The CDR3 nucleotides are TGCGCCAGCAGCCAAGTTAGGCTAGCGGGAGGGGAGACCCAGTACTTC. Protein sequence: CASSQVRLAGGETQYF.

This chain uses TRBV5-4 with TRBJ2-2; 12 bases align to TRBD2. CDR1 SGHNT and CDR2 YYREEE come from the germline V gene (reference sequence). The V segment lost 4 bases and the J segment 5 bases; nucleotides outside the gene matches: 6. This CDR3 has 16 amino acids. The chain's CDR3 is CASSPPSGRGTGELFF. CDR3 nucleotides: TGTGCCAGCAGCCCCCCTAGCGGGAGGGGTACCGGGGAGCTGTTTTTT.

Here the CDR3 DNA reads TGTGCCAGCAGTGTGCCCGGGACAGCGAGCTCTGGAAACACCATATATTTT. This codes for CASSVPGTASSGNTIYF. The chain recombines TRBV6-1 with TRBJ1-3, with TRBD1 identical over 7 bases. The V and J ends lost 4 bases and 0 bases, in that order; junction bases with no gene match: 9. The CDR3 has 17 amino acids. The germline V gene has CDR1 MNHNS and CDR2 SASEGT.

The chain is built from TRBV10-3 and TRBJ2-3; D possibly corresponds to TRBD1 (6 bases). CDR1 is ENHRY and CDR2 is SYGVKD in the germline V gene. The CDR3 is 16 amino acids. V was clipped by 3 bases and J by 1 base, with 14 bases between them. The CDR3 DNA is TGTGCCATCAGTGAAAGGGGGAGAATCGGCACAGATACGCAGTATTTT. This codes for CAISERGRIGTDTQYF.

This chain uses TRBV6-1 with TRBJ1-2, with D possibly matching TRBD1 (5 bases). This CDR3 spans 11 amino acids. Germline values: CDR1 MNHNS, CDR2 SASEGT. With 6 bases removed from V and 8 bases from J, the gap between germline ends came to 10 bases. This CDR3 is CASSVNRGYTF. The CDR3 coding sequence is TGTGCCAGCAGCGTGAACAGGGGCTACACCTTC.

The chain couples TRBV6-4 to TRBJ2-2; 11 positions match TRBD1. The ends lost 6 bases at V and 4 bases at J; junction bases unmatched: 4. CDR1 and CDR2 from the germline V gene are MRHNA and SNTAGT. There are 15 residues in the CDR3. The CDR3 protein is CASRAGTGGTGELFF. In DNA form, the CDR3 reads TGTGCCAGCAGAGCCGGGACAGGGGGCACCGGGGAGCTGTTTTTT.

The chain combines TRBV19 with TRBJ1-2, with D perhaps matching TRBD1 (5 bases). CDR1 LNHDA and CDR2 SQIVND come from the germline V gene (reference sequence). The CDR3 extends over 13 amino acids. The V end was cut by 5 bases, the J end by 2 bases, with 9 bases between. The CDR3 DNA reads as TGTGCCAGTAGTCCGACAGACAACTATGGCTACACCTTC. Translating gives CASSPTDNYGYTF.

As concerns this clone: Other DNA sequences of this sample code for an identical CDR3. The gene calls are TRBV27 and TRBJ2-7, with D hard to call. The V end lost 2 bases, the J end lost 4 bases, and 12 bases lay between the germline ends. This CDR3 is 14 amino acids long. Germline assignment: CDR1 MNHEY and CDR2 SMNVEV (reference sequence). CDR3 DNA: TGTGCCAGCAGTTTAAGCCTTTCTACATACGAGCAGTACTTC. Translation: CASSLSLSTYEQYF.

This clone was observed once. In DNA, the CDR3 is TGTGCCAGCAGTGAGAGTGGGGGAGCTAACTATGGCTACACCTTC. It translates to CASSESGGANYGYTF. The chain joins TRBV28 to TRBJ1-2; the D gene is possibly TRBD1 (5 bases). The germline V gene encodes CDR1 MDHEN and CDR2 SYDVKM. V lost 5 bases and J 0 bases, leaving 13 bases between the germline ends. This CDR3 contains 15 residues.

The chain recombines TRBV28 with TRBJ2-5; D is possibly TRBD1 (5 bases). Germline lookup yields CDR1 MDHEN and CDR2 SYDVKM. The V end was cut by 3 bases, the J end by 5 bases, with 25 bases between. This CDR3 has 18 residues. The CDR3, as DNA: TGTGCCAGCAGTTTCGTTAAGGGGTTGGGTTATATAAGCGAGACCCAGTACTTC. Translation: CASSFVKGLGYISETQYF. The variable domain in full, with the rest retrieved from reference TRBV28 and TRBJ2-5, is DVKVTQSSRYLVKRTGEKVFLECVQDMDHENMFWYRQDPGLGLRLIYFSYDVKMKEKGDIPEGYSVSREKKERFSLILESASTNQTSMYLCASSFVKGLGYISETQYFGPGTRLLVL.